This is a list of T cell receptor beta chains from one sample in a study of T cells after yellow fever vaccination. One entry per CDR3 protein results from TCRdb running MiXCR on the 5' RACE reads. The profile shows about 340,000 distinct CDR3 sequences, almost 4% of them singletons. The input for sequencing was PBMCs, taken 5 days after the yellow fever booster vaccination. The receptors come from a man between 18 and 35 years old who received the YFV17D yellow fever vaccine. Each CDR3 is given with its conserved first and last residue. The order of the fields is clone size, V gene, D gene, J gene, CDR3 protein, CDR3 DNA. D genes are given only for firm matches. Only part of the rows carry a size: once, few, many, or a class if the clone is expanded.

abundance: many
v_gene: TRBV5-1
d_gene: .
j_gene: TRBJ2-1
CDR3aa: CASSEASAGNEQFF
CDR3nt: TGCGCCAGCAGCGAGGCTTCGGCGGGGAATGAGCAGTTCTTC

abundance: many
v_gene: TRBV11-2
d_gene: .
j_gene: TRBJ1-1
CDR3aa: CASSTTENTEAFF
CDR3nt: TGTGCCAGCAGCACGACTGAGAACACTGAAGCTTTCTTT

abundance: few
v_gene: TRBV15
d_gene: TRBD1
j_gene: TRBJ2-2
CDR3aa: CATSAGDRGYTGELFF
CDR3nt: TGTGCCACCAGCGCGGGGGACAGGGGGTACACCGGGGAGCTGTTTTTT

abundance: few
v_gene: TRBV20-1
d_gene: TRBD1
j_gene: TRBJ2-1
CDR3aa: CSAPLDRGGYNEQFF
CDR3nt: TGCAGTGCCCCACTGGACAGGGGCGGCTACAATGAGCAGTTCTTC

abundance: many
v_gene: TRBV4-3
d_gene: TRBD1
j_gene: TRBJ1-5
CDR3aa: CASSHAPGGLGQPQHF
CDR3nt: TGCGCCAGCAGCCACGCTCCAGGGGGTCTAGGTCAGCCCCAGCATTTT

abundance: .
v_gene: TRBV5-1
d_gene: .
j_gene: TRBJ2-7
CDR3aa: CASSLVETYEQYF
CDR3nt: TGCGCCAGCAGCTTAGTCGAAACCTACGAGCAGTACTTC

abundance: many
v_gene: TRBV7-6
d_gene: TRBD1
j_gene: TRBJ2-6
CDR3aa: CASSPRTGHYVLTF
CDR3nt: TGTGCCAGCAGCCCACGGACAGGCCACTACGTCCTGACTTTC

abundance: .
v_gene: TRBV9
d_gene: .
j_gene: TRBJ2-7
CDR3aa: CASSDGSLYEQYF
CDR3nt: TGTGCCAGCAGCGACGGGTCTCTCTACGAGCAGTACTTC

abundance: .
v_gene: TRBV5-6
d_gene: .
j_gene: TRBJ2-5
CDR3aa: CASILASEETQYF
CDR3nt: TGTGCCAGCATCCTCGCGTCGGAAGAGACCCAGTACTTC

abundance: many
v_gene: TRBV5-1
d_gene: .
j_gene: TRBJ2-5
CDR3aa: CASSLIGAMGETQYF
CDR3nt: TGCGCCAGCAGCTTGATAGGCGCCATGGGGGAGACCCAGTACTTC

abundance: .
v_gene: TRBV12-3/TRBV12-4
d_gene: .
j_gene: TRBJ2-1
CDR3aa: CASSSNTGLSQFF
CDR3nt: TGTGCCAGCAGTTCAAACACAGGTCTTTCGCAGTTCTTC

abundance: .
v_gene: TRBV18
d_gene: TRBD1
j_gene: TRBJ1-1
CDR3aa: CASSPKRGTGVWNTEAFF
CDR3nt: TGTGCCAGCTCACCAAAAAGAGGGACAGGCGTTTGGAACACTGAAGCTTTCTTT

abundance: few
v_gene: TRBV6-2/TRBV6-3
d_gene: TRBD1
j_gene: TRBJ2-7
CDR3aa: CASSYDRVSYEQYF
CDR3nt: TGTGCCAGCAGTTACGACAGGGTTTCCTACGAGCAGTACTTC

abundance: .
v_gene: TRBV19
d_gene: .
j_gene: TRBJ1-5
CDR3aa: CASRWWDNNQPQHF
CDR3nt: TGTGCCAGTAGATGGTGGGACAACAATCAGCCCCAGCATTTT

abundance: .
v_gene: TRBV7-2
d_gene: TRBD1
j_gene: TRBJ2-4
CDR3aa: CASSTDRVAKNIQYF
CDR3nt: TGTGCCAGCAGCACAGACAGGGTAGCCAAAAACATTCAGTACTTC